This T cell receptor beta chain was observed in a study of T-cell reconstitution after alpha-beta-depleted transplantation in children. Findings and limits, study-wide: Newly generated T cells supplied most T-cell counts and diversity one year post-transplant. Several patients had high TCRbeta diversity at day 60; it came from surviving recipient T cells and thymic progenitors. Expanded graft clones numbering several hundred reportedly gave rise to alpha-beta T cells about two months after transplant.

The TCRbeta library incorporated unique molecular identifiers. MiXCR, applied by TCRdb to the PCR reads, yields one record per CDR3 protein. This table has under 450,000 distinct CDR3 sequences, 16% appearing once. J gave up 1 base and V 5 bases, and 5 bases lay outside the gene matches. Germline-derived CDR1 and CDR2 are SGHDT and YYEEEE. The CDR3 has 16 amino acids. The sample holds many counts of this clonotype. The antigen is not known. This chain uses TRBV5-6 with TRBJ2-2, with TRBD2 matching over 10 bases. This specimen was PBMCs, mostly from graft donor cells, taken 360 days after TCRalphabeta/CD19-depleted stem cell transplant. This clonotype was obtained from a boy less than two years old who had a stem cell transplant for Wiskott-Aldrich syndrome, so the T cells may come from the graft donor. The CDR3 protein is CASSHASGRNTGELFF. CDR3 bases: TGTGCCAGCAGTCATGCTAGCGGGAGGAACACCGGGGAGCTGTTTTTT.